The text below deals with one T cell receptor beta chain. Its antigen remains unidentified. Sequenced by immunoSEQ multiplex PCR; TCRdb stores in-frame clones only, minus some. The sample contains some 2.3 million clones, more than 80% of which appear only once. These data originate in a study of shared clonotypes between healthy human individuals. From CD4+ cells came CD45RA+ naive and CD45RA-negative memory subsets. General study results and limits: Generally, naive subsets (rather than memory subsets) showed larger estimated richness.

This CDR3 spans 16 amino acids. The V and J ends lost 3 bases and 1 base respectively, with 12 bases between them. From germline, CDR1 is SGHVS and CDR2 FQNEAQ. The V and J genes are TRBV7-8 and TRBJ2-2; a weak D match, TRBD1 (6 bases). The sequence was obtained from a man younger than 30 in good health. Some clones in this sample may be carry-over from other donors' samples. The sequenced sample consisted of naive CD4+ T cells from PBMCs. Subset specified: CD45RA+ positively selected. The CDR3 DNA sequence: TGTGCCAGCAGCTTTTTTGGGACACAGAACACCGGGGAGCTGTTTTTT. Translating it yields CASSFFGTQNTGELFF.